This entry is about one T cell receptor (beta chain). The source of the sample is a study of blood T cell repertoires in COVID-19. Germline-derived CDR1 and CDR2 are MNHEY and SVGAGI. Trimming pared 6 bases from V and 7 bases from J, leaving 19 bases between. CDR3 length: 14 amino acids. As handled by the study authors: How many nucleated cells were present was estimated from reference gene primer amplification. Measured with immunoSEQ multiplex PCR; TCRdb has only the in-frame clones, and not every one. V and J calls and clone size follow that table, whereas D and trimming were derived from the DNA. Of approximately 46,000 clones detected, 89% appear once; the ten largest clones hold 15% to 17%.

This TCR derives from a man in his sixties or seventies with active COVID-19. The J gene is TRBJ2-7, the V gene TRBV6-5; D might be TRBD1 (6 bases). The sequencing sample was made of peripheral blood. CDR3 sequence: CASSRGLGANEQYF. The CDR3 DNA is TGTGCCAGCAGCCGCGGGCTGGGGGCAAATGAGCAGTACTTC.